This T cell receptor (beta chain) was recorded in a study of shared clonotypes between healthy human individuals. Study-wide results and caveats: When naive CD4 clonotypes were compared across several donors, around 5% were shared.

CDR3 length: 14 amino acids. Trimming took off 3 bases at V and 8 bases at J, with 13 bases between the two ends. Germline V gives CDR1 MNHNS, CDR2 SASEGT. The method was immunoSEQ multiplex PCR; TCRdb's version includes in-frame clones alone and lacks a portion of them. The sample holds hundreds of thousands of clones, around 73% seen once. A remark on this clone: Its antigen is undetermined.

Sequences were obtained from memory CD4+ T cells sorted from blood. Subset indicated: CD45RA-negative fraction. This receptor was taken from a woman aged 25 to 45 in good health. This rearrangement joins TRBV6-1 to TRBJ1-4; D is perhaps TRBD1 (6 bases). The CDR3 region is CASSEQGLREKLFF. The CDR3 bases are TGTGCCAGCAGTGAGCAGGGGCTAAGGGAAAAACTGTTTTTT.